Below, 8 T cell receptor beta chains from the same sample are listed, as sequenced in a study of blood T cell repertoires in COVID-19. TCRdb's copy holds only in-frame clones and misses some; the assay was immunoSEQ multiplex PCR. The sample comprises 60,000 to 70,000 clones, 88% of which are singletons, and 9.5% to 13% rests with the top ten. The sequencing input was PBMCs or T cells enriched from blood (not recorded which). The receptors come from a woman aged 40 to 50 who had recovered from COVID-19.

The chain joins TRBV5-6 to TRBJ2-1; unclear D gene. This CDR3 is 15 amino acids long. V was clipped by 0 bases and J by 4 bases, with 11 bases between them. The germline V gene encodes CDR1 SGHDT and CDR2 YYEEEE. The CDR3 sequence is CASSLVVLRYNEQFF. The DNA of the CDR3 is TGTGCCAGCAGCTTGGTAGTGCTTAGATACAATGAGCAGTTCTTC.

V is TRBV5-1 and J is TRBJ1-2; tentatively, D is TRBD1 (6 bases). Trimming stripped 0 bases from V and 7 bases from J, with 13 bases between. This CDR3 is 14 amino acids long. Germline CDR1 and CDR2: SGHRS and YFSETQ. Here the CDR3 reads CASSLEQGKSGYTF. For the CDR3, the DNA is TGCGCCAGCAGCTTGGAACAGGGAAAGTCTGGCTACACCTTC.

The gene calls are TRBV5-5 and TRBJ1-1, with D perhaps TRBD1 (5 bases). CDR3 length: 14 amino acids. Trimming shortened V by 8 bases and J by 1 base, and 15 bases separated the two germline ends. Germline V gene lookup returns CDR1 SGHKS and CDR2 YYEKEE (reference sequence). The CDR3 is CASLRDSSNTEAFF. Written as DNA, the CDR3 is TGTGCCAGTCTGCGTGACAGCTCGAACACTGAAGCTTTCTTT. Filled out from reference TRBV5-5 and TRBJ1-1, the complete variable domain reads DAGVTQSPTHLIKTRGQQVTLRCSPISGHKSVSWYQQVLGQGPQFIFQYYEKEERGRGNFPDRFSARQFPNYSSELNVNALLLGDSALYLCASLRDSSNTEAFFGQGTRLTVV.

The CDR3 DNA follows: TGTGCCAGCAGCCGCGACAGGGGTACAGATACGCAGTATTTT. Protein: CASSRDRGTDTQYF. The rearrangement links TRBV7-2 to TRBJ2-3; 8 bases map to TRBD1. The V and J ends lost 5 bases and 3 bases, in that order; junction bases with no gene match: 4. The germline gives CDR1 SGHTA, CDR2 FQGNSA. The CDR3 is 14 amino acids.

Only one count was recorded for this clone. The chain recombines TRBV11-3 with TRBJ2-7; D call uncertain. The CDR3 length is 12 residues. Trimming removed 2 bases from V and 4 bases from J, with 6 bases in between. CDR1 SGHNT and CDR2 YENEEA come from the germline V gene. The CDR3 region has the DNA TGTGCCAGCAGCTTACGGGTGTACGAGCAGTACTTC. It is translated as CASSLRVYEQYF.

The chain carries TRBV7-3 and TRBJ2-2, with TRBD2 matching over 8 bases. The trim removed 3 bases at V and 3 bases at J, leaving 6 bases unmatched. The length of the CDR3 is 16 residues. Germline lookup yields CDR1 SGHTA and CDR2 FQGTGA. DNA of the CDR3: TGTGCCAGCAGCTTTCGAGGACTAGCTGACACCGGGGAGCTGTTTTTT. This encodes CASSFRGLADTGELFF.

The V call is TRBV5-1, the J call TRBJ2-7, with D uncertain. The CDR3 runs 11 residues. Germline V gene lookup returns CDR1 SGHRS and CDR2 YFSETQ. V lost 4 bases, J lost 3 bases, and 5 bases lay in between. The CDR3 DNA reads as TGCGCCAGCAGCAGCAACTACGAGCAGTACTTC. Its translation: CASSSNYEQYF.

The table lists this clone with a count of one. The chain combines TRBV11-2 with TRBJ2-3; TRBD2 matches at 7 bases. V was pared by 6 bases and J by 2 bases, with 8 bases of the junction left unmatched. Germline CDR1 and CDR2: SGHAT and FQNNGV. The CDR3 consists of 15 residues. CDR3 in amino acids: CASSRRGTPTDTQYF. The CDR3 bases are TGTGCCAGCAGTCGGCGGGGGACCCCCACAGATACGCAGTATTTT.